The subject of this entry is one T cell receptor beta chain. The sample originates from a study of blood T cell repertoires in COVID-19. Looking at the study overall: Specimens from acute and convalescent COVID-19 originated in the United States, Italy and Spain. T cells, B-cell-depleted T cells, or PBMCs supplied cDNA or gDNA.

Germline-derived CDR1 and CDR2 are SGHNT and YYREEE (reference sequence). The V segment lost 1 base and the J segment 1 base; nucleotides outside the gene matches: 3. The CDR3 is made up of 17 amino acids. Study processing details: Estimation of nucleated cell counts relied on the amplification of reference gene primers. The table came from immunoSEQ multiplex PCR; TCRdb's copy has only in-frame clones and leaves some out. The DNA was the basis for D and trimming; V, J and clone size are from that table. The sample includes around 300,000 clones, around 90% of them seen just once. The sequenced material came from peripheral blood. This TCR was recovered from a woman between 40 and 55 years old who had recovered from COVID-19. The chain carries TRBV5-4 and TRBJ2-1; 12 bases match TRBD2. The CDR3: CASSLRTSGDSYNEQFF. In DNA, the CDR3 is TGTGCCAGCAGCTTGAGGACTAGCGGGGATTCCTACAATGAGCAGTTCTTC.